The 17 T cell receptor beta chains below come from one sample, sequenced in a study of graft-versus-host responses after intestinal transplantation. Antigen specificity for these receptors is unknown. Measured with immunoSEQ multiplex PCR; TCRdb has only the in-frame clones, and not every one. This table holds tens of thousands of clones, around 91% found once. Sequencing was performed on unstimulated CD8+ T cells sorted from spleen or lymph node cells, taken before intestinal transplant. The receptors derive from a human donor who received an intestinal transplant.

CDR3 DNA sequence: TGTGCCAGCCGGGACTCCCTCCGCGAGCAGTACTTC. Protein sequence: CASRDSLREQYF. The rearrangement joins TRBV2 to TRBJ2-7, with D tentatively TRBD2 (6 bases). Per germline, CDR1 SNHLY and CDR2 FYNNEI. The CDR3 runs 12 residues. With 8 bases removed from V and 6 bases from J, the gap between germline ends came to 14 bases. Filled out from reference TRBV2 and TRBJ2-7, the complete variable domain reads EPEVTQTPSHQVTQMGQEVILRCVPISNHLYFYWYRQILGQKVEFLVSFYNNEISEKSEIFDDQFSVERPDGSNFTLKIRSTKLEDSAMYFCASRDSLREQYFGPGTRLTVT.

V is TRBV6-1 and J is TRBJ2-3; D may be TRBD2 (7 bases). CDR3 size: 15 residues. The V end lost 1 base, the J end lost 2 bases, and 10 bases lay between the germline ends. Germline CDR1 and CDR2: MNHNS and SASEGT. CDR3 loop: CASSEVGGATDTQYF. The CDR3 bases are TGTGCCAGCAGTGAAGTTGGGGGGGCCACAGATACGCAGTATTTT.

For the CDR3, the DNA is TGTGCCACCAGCAACCACCGGGACATCGGAACCTACGAGCAGTACTTC. It specifies CATSNHRDIGTYEQYF. V usage is TRBV15 and J usage is TRBJ2-7; D is possibly TRBD1 (6 bases). Per germline, CDR1 LNHNV and CDR2 YYDKDF (reference sequence). V gave up 4 bases and J gave up 2 bases, with 18 bases separating them. CDR3 length equals 16 residues. The full variable domain, rest sourced from reference TRBV15 and TRBJ2-7, is DAMVIQNPRYQVTQFGKPVTLSCSQTLNHNVMYWYQQKSSQAPKLLFHYYDKDFNNEADTPDNFQSRRPNTSFCFLDIRSPGLGDTAMYLCATSNHRDIGTYEQYFGPGTRLTVT.

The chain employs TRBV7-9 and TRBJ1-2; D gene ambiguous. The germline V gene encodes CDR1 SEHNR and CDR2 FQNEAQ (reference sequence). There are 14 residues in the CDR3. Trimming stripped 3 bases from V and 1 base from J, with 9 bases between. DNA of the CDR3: TGTGCCAGCAGCTTTGGGGAGGTTAACTATGGCTACACCTTC. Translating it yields CASSFGEVNYGYTF.

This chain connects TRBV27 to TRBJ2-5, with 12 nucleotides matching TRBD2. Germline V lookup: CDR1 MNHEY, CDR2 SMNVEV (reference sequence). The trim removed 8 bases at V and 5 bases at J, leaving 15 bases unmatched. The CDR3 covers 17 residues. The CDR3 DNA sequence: TGTGCCAGCTCTCTGGCTAGCGGGGGGGCCAGTCGGGAGACCCAGTACTTC. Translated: CASSLASGGASRETQYF.

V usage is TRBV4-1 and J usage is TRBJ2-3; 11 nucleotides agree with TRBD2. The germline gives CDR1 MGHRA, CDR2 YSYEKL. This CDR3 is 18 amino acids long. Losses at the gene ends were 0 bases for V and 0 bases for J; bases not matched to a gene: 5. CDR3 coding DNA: TGCGCCAGCAGCCAAGAGGGTAGCGGGGGGGGGAGCACAGATACGCAGTATTTT. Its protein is CASSQEGSGGGSTDTQYF.

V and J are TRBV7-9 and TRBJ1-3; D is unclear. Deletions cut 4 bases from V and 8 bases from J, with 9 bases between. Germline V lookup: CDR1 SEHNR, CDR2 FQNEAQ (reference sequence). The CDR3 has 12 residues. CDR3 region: CASSSGFHTIYF. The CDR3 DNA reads TGTGCCAGCAGCTCAGGATTCCACACCATATATTTT.

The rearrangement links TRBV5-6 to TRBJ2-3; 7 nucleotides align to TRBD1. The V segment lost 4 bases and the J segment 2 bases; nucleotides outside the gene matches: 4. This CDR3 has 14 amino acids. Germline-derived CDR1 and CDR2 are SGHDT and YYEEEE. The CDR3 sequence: CASSLQGNTDTQYF. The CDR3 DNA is TGTGCCAGCAGCCTACAGGGGAACACAGATACGCAGTATTTT.

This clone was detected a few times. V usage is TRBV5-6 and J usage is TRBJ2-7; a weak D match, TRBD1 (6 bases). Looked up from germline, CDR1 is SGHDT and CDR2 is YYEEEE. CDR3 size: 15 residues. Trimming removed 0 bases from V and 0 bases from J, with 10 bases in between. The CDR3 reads CASSLEWDNSYEQYF. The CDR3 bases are TGTGCCAGCAGCTTGGAATGGGACAACTCCTACGAGCAGTACTTC.

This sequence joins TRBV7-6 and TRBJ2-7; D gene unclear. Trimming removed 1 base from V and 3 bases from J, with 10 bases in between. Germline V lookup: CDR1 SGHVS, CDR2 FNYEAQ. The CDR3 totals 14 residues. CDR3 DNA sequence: TGTGCCAGCAGCTTAGGGCAGGCTTACTACGAGCAGTACTTC. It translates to CASSLGQAYYEQYF.

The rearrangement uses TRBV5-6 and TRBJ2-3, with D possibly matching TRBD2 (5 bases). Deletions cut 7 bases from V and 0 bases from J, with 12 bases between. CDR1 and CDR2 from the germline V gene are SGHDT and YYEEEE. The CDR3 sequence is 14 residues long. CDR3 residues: CASGIRTSTDTQYF. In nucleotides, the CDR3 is TGTGCCAGCGGCATCCGGACTAGCACAGATACGCAGTATTTT.

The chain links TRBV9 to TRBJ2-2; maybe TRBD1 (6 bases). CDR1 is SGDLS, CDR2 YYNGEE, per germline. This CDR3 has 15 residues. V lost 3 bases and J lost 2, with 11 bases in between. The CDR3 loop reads CASSATGINTGELFF. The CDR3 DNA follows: TGTGCCAGCAGCGCGACAGGAATCAACACCGGGGAGCTGTTTTTT.

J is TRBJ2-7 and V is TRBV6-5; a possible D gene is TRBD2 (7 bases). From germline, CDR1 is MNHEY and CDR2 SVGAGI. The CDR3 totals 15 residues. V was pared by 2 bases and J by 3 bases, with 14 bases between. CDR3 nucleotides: TGTGCCAGCAGTTACGGGTCGGGGGGCGGCTACGAGCAGTACTTC. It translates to CASSYGSGGGYEQYF.

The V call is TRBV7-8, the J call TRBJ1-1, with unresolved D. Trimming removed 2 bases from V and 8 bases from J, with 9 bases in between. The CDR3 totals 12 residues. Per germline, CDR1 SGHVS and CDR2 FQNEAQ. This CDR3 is CASSLYSREAFF. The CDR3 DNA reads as TGTGCCAGCAGCTTATATTCGCGGGAAGCTTTCTTT.

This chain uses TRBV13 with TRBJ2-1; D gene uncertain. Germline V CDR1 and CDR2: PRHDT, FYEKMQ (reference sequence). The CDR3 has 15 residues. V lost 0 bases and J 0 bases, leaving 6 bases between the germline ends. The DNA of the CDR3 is TGTGCCAGCAGCTTAGGACACAGCTCCTACAATGAGCAGTTCTTC. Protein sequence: CASSLGHSSYNEQFF.

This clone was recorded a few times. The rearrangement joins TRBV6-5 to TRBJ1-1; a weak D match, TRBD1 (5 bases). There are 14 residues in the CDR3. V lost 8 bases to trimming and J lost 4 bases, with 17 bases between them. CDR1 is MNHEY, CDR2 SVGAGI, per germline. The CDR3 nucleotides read TGTGCCAGCCTCCGTACGGGGGTTGGCACTGAAGCTTTCTTT. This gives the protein CASLRTGVGTEAFF.

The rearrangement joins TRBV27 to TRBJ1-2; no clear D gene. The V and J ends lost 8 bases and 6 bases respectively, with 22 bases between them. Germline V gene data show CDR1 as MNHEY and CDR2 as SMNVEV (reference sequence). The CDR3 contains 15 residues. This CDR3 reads CASASPLGGRHGYTF. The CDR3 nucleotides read TGTGCCAGCGCGAGCCCCCTAGGAGGGCGCCATGGCTACACCTTC.